Below, 18 T cell receptor beta chains from the same sample are listed, as sequenced in a study of vaccination and CD4 T cells after COVID-19. Their specific antigens are unknown. Regarding treatment: approximately nine-day PBMC culture with coronavirus spike peptide pools or control peptides (ViraFEST assay). Harvesting of the unexposed donor's CD4+ T cells predated the COVID-19 pandemic (2011-2018). At the Johns Hopkins FTIC core, DNA taken from cultured CD4+ T cells was sequenced by way of the Oncomine TCR Beta short-read assay. One entry per CDR3 protein, called by TCRdb with MiXCR from the PCR reads. The sample includes roughly 5,000 distinct CDR3 sequences, 50% to 60% of them seen just once. Material: CD4+ T cells from blood, cultured in vitro. Receptors originate from a human donor in good health.

In nucleotides, the CDR3 is TGTGCCAGCACCCCGACTAGCGCCAACACCGGGGAGCTGTTTTTT. Protein: CASTPTSANTGELFF. The chain recombines TRBV6-1 with TRBJ2-2; TRBD2 matches at 8 bases. Looked up from germline, CDR1 is MNHNS and CDR2 is SASEGT. Germline trimming cut 7 bases from V and 2 bases from J; bases unmatched to any gene: 6. The CDR3 runs 15 residues.

This chain connects TRBV7-2 to TRBJ2-3; TRBD2 matches 9 bases. This CDR3 has 16 amino acids. Germline V gene sequence: CDR1 SGHTA, CDR2 FQGNSA. Trimming took 0 bases from V and 2 from J; bases not matched to a gene: 3. The CDR3 region has the DNA TGTGCCAGCAGCTTAGCTAGCGGGGGACTCACAGATACGCAGTATTTT. The encoded protein is CASSLASGGLTDTQYF.

V and J are TRBV30 and TRBJ1-5; D ambiguous. This CDR3 is 13 amino acids long. Germline V lookup: CDR1 GTSNPN, CDR2 SVGIG (reference sequence). V was trimmed by 4 bases and J by 0 bases, leaving 7 bases between them. The DNA of the CDR3 is TGTGCCTGGACGGCAAATAGCAATCAGCCCCAGCATTTT. Its translation: CAWTANSNQPQHF.

The V gene is TRBV20-1, the J gene TRBJ2-4, with D tentatively TRBD2 (5 bases). This CDR3 is 15 amino acids long. Germline values: CDR1 DFQATT, CDR2 SNEGSKA (reference sequence). V was trimmed by 3 bases and J by 0 bases, leaving 12 bases between them. The chain's CDR3 is CSARYPDLAKNIQYF. CDR3 nucleotide sequence: TGCAGTGCTAGGTATCCGGACTTAGCCAAAAACATTCAGTACTTC.

This clonotype was seen a few times. The CDR3 region is CASSRTGGANYGYTF. CDR3 nucleotide sequence: TGTGCCAGTAGTAGAACAGGGGGCGCTAACTATGGCTACACCTTC. The gene calls are TRBV19 and TRBJ1-2; TRBD1 matches at 9 bases. Germline loops: CDR1 LNHDA, CDR2 SQIVND (reference sequence). V was pared by 4 bases and J by 0 bases, with 3 bases of the junction left unmatched. This CDR3 has 15 residues.

The V gene is TRBV9, the J gene TRBJ2-5; TRBD2 matches at 11 bases. This CDR3 is built from 16 residues. Looked up from germline, CDR1 is SGDLS and CDR2 is YYNGEE. The ends lost 3 bases at V and 7 bases at J; junction bases unmatched: 11. The CDR3 here is CASSAGSGGDHRTQYF. The CDR3, as DNA: TGTGCCAGCAGCGCGGGTAGCGGGGGGGACCATAGGACCCAGTACTTC. Full variable domain (missing parts from reference TRBV9 and TRBJ2-5): DSGVTQTPKHLITATGQRVTLRCSPRSGDLSVYWYQQSLDQGLQFLIQYYNGEERAKGNILERFSAQQFPDLHSELNLSSLELGDSALYFCASSAGSGGDHRTQYFGPGTRLLVL.

J is TRBJ2-1 and V is TRBV6-2 or TRBV6-3; 11 bases map to TRBD2. Germline assignment: CDR1 MNHEY and CDR2 SVGEGT. This CDR3 comprises 20 residues. V was pared by 0 bases and J by 0 bases, with 10 bases of the junction left unmatched. CDR3 in amino acids: CASSYSVGVAGGASYNEQFF. The CDR3 DNA reads as TGTGCCAGCAGTTACTCAGTAGGGGTAGCGGGAGGGGCCTCCTACAATGAGCAGTTCTTC.

The chain employs TRBV6-1 and TRBJ2-7, with TRBD1 as a possible D gene (6 bases). CDR1 is MNHNS and CDR2 is SASEGT in the germline V gene. The CDR3 runs to 13 residues. Trimming shortened V by 6 bases and J by 0 bases, and 9 bases separated the two germline ends. The CDR3 reads CASRDSVSYEQYF. DNA of the CDR3: TGTGCCAGCAGGGACAGCGTCTCCTACGAGCAGTACTTC.

The CDR3 protein is CASRVHFGESGYTF. For the CDR3, the DNA is TGTGCCAGCAGGGTTCACTTTGGGGAATCTGGCTACACCTTC. The chain couples TRBV27 to TRBJ1-2; no clear D gene. The germline CDR1 and CDR2 sequences are MNHEY and SMNVEV (reference sequence). CDR3 length equals 14 residues. V dropped 6 bases and J dropped 7 bases, with 18 bases sitting between them.

Only a few counts were recorded for this clonotype. J is TRBJ1-1 and V is TRBV7-9; no definite D call. Germline V gene lookup returns CDR1 SEHNR and CDR2 FQNEAQ (reference sequence). The V end was cut by 4 bases, the J end by 11 bases, with 11 bases between. The CDR3 consists of 11 residues. CDR3 bases: TGTGCCAGCAGCTCCACGACTGGGGCTTTCTTT. Translating gives CASSSTTGAFF.

J is TRBJ1-2 and V is TRBV5-4, with D tentatively TRBD1 (6 bases). The V end was cut by 4 bases, the J end by 7 bases, with 11 bases between. Germline V gene sequence: CDR1 SGHNT, CDR2 YYREEE (reference sequence). The CDR3 length is 12 residues. DNA for the CDR3: TGTGCCAGCAGCGTTGACAGGAGTGGCTACACCTTC. This encodes CASSVDRSGYTF.

This rearrangement joins TRBV7-2 to TRBJ1-5; TRBD1 is a possible D gene (6 bases). Germline values: CDR1 SGHTA, CDR2 FQGNSA. The CDR3 has 16 amino acids. V was shortened by 1 base and J by 3 bases, with 13 bases between the two germline ends. In DNA form, the CDR3 reads TGTGCCAGCAGCTTAGGCCGGACAGCGCTCAATCAGCCCCAGCATTTT. Protein product: CASSLGRTALNQPQHF.

The rearrangement links TRBV19 to TRBJ1-1, with no clear D. Trimming took 0 bases from V and 5 from J, leaving 13 bases between them. The length of the CDR3 is 15 residues. Germline V gene sequence: CDR1 LNHDA, CDR2 SQIVND (reference sequence). The CDR3 region is CASSIDRAVVTEAFF. DNA for the CDR3: TGTGCCAGTAGTATAGATAGGGCCGTCGTAACTGAAGCTTTCTTT.

The chain uses TRBV7-2 and TRBJ2-5; 16 bases agree with TRBD2. This CDR3 has 17 residues. Germline V gives CDR1 SGHTA, CDR2 FQGNSA. V lost 2 bases to trimming and J lost 6 bases; unmatched junction nucleotides: 6. The CDR3 loop is CASSLRGTSGGAKTQYF. As DNA, the CDR3 is TGTGCCAGCAGCTTACGAGGGACTAGCGGGGGGGCCAAGACCCAGTACTTC.

The chain combines TRBV28 with TRBJ1-2; D might be TRBD1 (5 bases). The CDR3 is 11 amino acids. The germline gives CDR1 MDHEN, CDR2 SYDVKM. Deletions cut 5 bases from V and 6 bases from J, with 7 bases between. DNA for the CDR3: TGTGCCAGCAGTCCGACAGATGGCTACACCTTC. This gives the protein CASSPTDGYTF.

The genes are TRBV6-1 and TRBJ1-5; 12 nucleotides align to TRBD1. CDR1 and CDR2 (germline): MNHNS, SASEGT. The CDR3 totals 15 residues. The V gene end was trimmed by 6 bases and the J gene end by 4 bases; junction bases not matched to a gene: 4. The CDR3 bases are TGTGCCAGCAGCCAGGGACAGGGGGCGAATCAGCCCCAGCATTTT. Translation gives CASSQGQGANQPQHF.

The chain employs TRBV2 and TRBJ2-1; D not certain. V was clipped by 6 bases and J by 8 bases, with 11 bases between them. The germline CDR1 and CDR2 sequences are SNHLY and FYNNEI. The CDR3 extends over 12 amino acids. Here the CDR3 DNA reads TGTGCCAGCAGCGGGTCTTGGGATGAGCAGTTCTTC. As protein: CASSGSWDEQFF.

This chain uses TRBV28 with TRBJ2-7, with 11 bases matching TRBD1. Germline lookup yields CDR1 MDHEN and CDR2 SYDVKM. V lost 2 bases, J lost 9 bases, and 18 bases stayed unmatched. This CDR3 has 18 residues. CDR3: CASSLGGGPGTGGAGQYF. The CDR3 DNA follows: TGTGCCAGCAGTTTAGGCGGGGGACCCGGGACAGGGGGGGCTGGGCAGTACTTC.